Listed below are T cell receptor beta chains from one sample, sequenced in a study of identical twins. TCRdb re-derived calls from the 5' RACE reads in MiXCR, one entry per CDR3 protein. The sample lists some 710,000 distinct CDR3 sequences; roughly 6% were seen once. The material sequenced was naive T cells sorted from blood. The receptors originated from a man younger than 35 in good health. Each CDR3 is given with its conserved first and last residue. The D gene is left open where the match is weak. Only part of the rows carry a size: once, few, many, or a class if the clone is expanded.

DNA: TGTGCCAGCAGCTTGGGAGGGGTTTCCTACAATGAGCAGTTCTTC; CDR3: CASSLGGVSYNEQFF; D: NA; J: TRBJ2-1; V: TRBV5-6; size: many
DNA: TGTGCCAGCCTAGCGGGAGACGGGGGCACAGATACGCAGTATTTT; CDR3: CASLAGDGGTDTQYF; D: TRBD2; J: TRBJ2-3; V: TRBV7-9; size: many
DNA: TGCGCCAGCAGCTTGGAGGGGCTCCAGCTGGGCACAGATACGCAGTATTTT; CDR3: CASSLEGLQLGTDTQYF; D: NA; J: TRBJ2-3; V: TRBV5-1; size: many
DNA: TGTGCCAGCAGGAAAGCAGATACGCAGTATTTT; CDR3: CASRKADTQYF; D: NA; J: TRBJ2-3; V: TRBV5-4; size: many
DNA: TGTGCCAGCAGCAAAAGGGGGGGGTCGGCCGGGGAGCTGTTTTTT; CDR3: CASSKRGGSAGELFF; D: NA; J: TRBJ2-2; V: TRBV21-1; size: NA
DNA: TGTGCCAGCAGCTTGGACGGAACGGGGTATGGCTACACCTTC; CDR3: CASSLDGTGYGYTF; D: NA; J: TRBJ1-2; V: TRBV12-3/TRBV12-4; size: many
DNA: TGCGCCAGCAGCTCGGGACTAGCGGGAGGGCCGAGCTCCTACGAGCAGTACTTC; CDR3: CASSSGLAGGPSSYEQYF; D: TRBD2; J: TRBJ2-7; V: TRBV5-1; size: NA
DNA: TGTGCCAGCAGTTTAAGGGCGGGGATCTCCTACAATGAGCAGTTCTTC; CDR3: CASSLRAGISYNEQFF; D: NA; J: TRBJ2-1; V: TRBV12-3/TRBV12-4; size: NA
DNA: TGTGGCGGCGATCTACCGACTAGCGGGAGCCGCGGGGAGCTGTTTTTT; CDR3: CGGDLPTSGSRGELFF; D: TRBD2; J: TRBJ2-2; V: TRBV7-9; size: few
DNA: TGTGCCACCAGTGATCGCGCCGGGACGACCGGAGATGAGCAGTTCTTC; CDR3: CATSDRAGTTGDEQFF; D: NA; J: TRBJ2-1; V: TRBV24-1; size: few
DNA: TGCAGTGCTGAGGAGGTCCTGGATTACTATGGCTACACCTTC; CDR3: CSAEEVLDYYGYTF; D: NA; J: TRBJ1-2; V: TRBV20-1; size: many
DNA: TGTGCCAGCAGTTACGGACTAGTTGCCTACAATGAGCAGTTCTTC; CDR3: CASSYGLVAYNEQFF; D: TRBD2; J: TRBJ2-1; V: TRBV6-2/TRBV6-3; size: few
DNA: TGTGCCAGCAGCCTTCCCCGGGACGGCCTCCGGAACACCATATATTTT; CDR3: CASSLPRDGLRNTIYF; D: NA; J: TRBJ1-3; V: TRBV11-2; size: many
DNA: TGCAGTGCTGCCCACAATGAGCAGTTCTTC; CDR3: CSAAHNEQFF; D: NA; J: TRBJ2-1; V: TRBV20-1; size: many
DNA: TGTGCCAGCAGCCCACACAGGGTGGGGACTGAAGCTTTCTTT; CDR3: CASSPHRVGTEAFF; D: NA; J: TRBJ1-1; V: TRBV6-1; size: many
DNA: TGCAGCGTACAGGGAGGTCTGAACACTGAAGCTTTCTTT; CDR3: CSVQGGLNTEAFF; D: NA; J: TRBJ1-1; V: TRBV29-1; size: many
DNA: TGCAGCGTTTCCTTCATCAACCAAGAGACCCAGTACTTC; CDR3: CSVSFINQETQYF; D: NA; J: TRBJ2-5; V: TRBV29-1; size: many
DNA: TGTGCCAGCAGCAACCTTTACATGAACACTGAAGCTTTCTTT; CDR3: CASSNLYMNTEAFF; D: NA; J: TRBJ1-1; V: TRBV16; size: NA
DNA: TGTGCCAGCTCAGCAAGTCCCCAAAATTCACCCCTCCACTTT; CDR3: CASSASPQNSPLHF; D: NA; J: TRBJ1-6; V: TRBV18; size: few
DNA: TGTGCCAGCAGCGAAACCCCAGACGTCCCGGGCCCAGATACGCAGTATTTT; CDR3: CASSETPDVPGPDTQYF; D: NA; J: TRBJ2-3; V: TRBV21-1; size: NA
DNA: TGCAGTGCTAAGGGGACAGGGGGCTGGAGCACAGATACGCAGTATTTT; CDR3: CSAKGTGGWSTDTQYF; D: TRBD1; J: TRBJ2-3; V: TRBV20-1; size: many
DNA: TGTGCCAGCAGAACACGAAACAGGGGTTCGAACACCGGGGAGCTGTTTTTT; CDR3: CASRTRNRGSNTGELFF; D: TRBD1; J: TRBJ2-2; V: TRBV28; size: many
DNA: TGTGCCAGCAGCCAAGAAAGGGGACTAGCGGGACTTTCCTACAATGAGCAGTTCTTC; CDR3: CASSQERGLAGLSYNEQFF; D: TRBD2; J: TRBJ2-1; V: TRBV4-2; size: many
DNA: TGTGCCAGCTCACAACAGCGCGAGCAGTTCTTC; CDR3: CASSQQREQFF; D: NA; J: TRBJ2-1; V: TRBV18; size: once
DNA: TGTGCCACCAGCCTCGACAGGGGCCGACCGACCCAGTACTTC; CDR3: CATSLDRGRPTQYF; D: TRBD1; J: TRBJ2-5; V: TRBV15; size: NA
DNA: TGCGCCAGCAGCCACGATATGAACACTGAAGCTTTCTTT; CDR3: CASSHDMNTEAFF; D: NA; J: TRBJ1-1; V: TRBV4-3; size: many
DNA: TGTGCCAGCAGCCCCCAACAGGGAGATGTCAATCAGCCCCAGCATTTT; CDR3: CASSPQQGDVNQPQHF; D: NA; J: TRBJ1-5; V: TRBV5-6; size: few
DNA: TGTGCCAGCAGTTTAAGACAGCTTCAAGAGACCCAGTACTTC; CDR3: CASSLRQLQETQYF; D: NA; J: TRBJ2-5; V: TRBV6-2/TRBV6-3; size: many
DNA: TGCGCCAGCAGCCCAAGACTAGCGGGGGACCAGCAGTTCTTC; CDR3: CASSPRLAGDQQFF; D: TRBD2; J: TRBJ2-1; V: TRBV5-1; size: few
DNA: TGTGCCAGCAGTTTAATTGGAGGTACGGAGCAGTACTTC; CDR3: CASSLIGGTEQYF; D: NA; J: TRBJ2-7; V: TRBV12-3/TRBV12-4; size: many
DNA: TGCAGTGCTGATGGGACAATGTACGAGCAGTACTTC; CDR3: CSADGTMYEQYF; D: NA; J: TRBJ2-7; V: TRBV20-1; size: few
DNA: TGTGCCAGCAGCTTAGCGGAAGGGGCTAATGAAAAACTGTTTTTT; CDR3: CASSLAEGANEKLFF; D: NA; J: TRBJ1-4; V: TRBV7-9; size: NA
DNA: TGTGCCAGCAGCTCGGACTATGATCGCCAGACCCAGTACTTC; CDR3: CASSSDYDRQTQYF; D: NA; J: TRBJ2-5; V: TRBV7-9; size: NA
DNA: TGTGCCAGCAGTGAATTCGGGGATCAGCCCCAGCATTTT; CDR3: CASSEFGDQPQHF; D: NA; J: TRBJ1-5; V: TRBV25-1; size: NA
DNA: TGTGCCAGCAGCGTAGTAGGGTCGGAGACCCAGTACTTC; CDR3: CASSVVGSETQYF; D: NA; J: TRBJ2-5; V: TRBV9; size: few
DNA: TGTGCCATCAGTCCACGAACAGGGGTTAGGGGAGACTATGGCTACACCTTC; CDR3: CAISPRTGVRGDYGYTF; D: TRBD1; J: TRBJ1-2; V: TRBV10-3; size: few
DNA: TGCAGTGCTAGAGTTGGGGGGGGAGGGGTCGAGCAGTACTTC; CDR3: CSARVGGGGVEQYF; D: TRBD2; J: TRBJ2-7; V: TRBV20-1; size: NA
DNA: TGTGCCAGCAGCCTAAGGGCTAGCGGGAGTCAGCAGTACTTC; CDR3: CASSLRASGSQQYF; D: TRBD2; J: TRBJ2-7; V: TRBV3-1; size: few
DNA: TGTGCCAGCAGTTCCACCGGGTCCGCTACGCAGTATTTT; CDR3: CASSSTGSATQYF; D: NA; J: TRBJ2-3; V: TRBV12-3/TRBV12-4; size: many
DNA: TGTGCCAGTTTTGGAGGGTGGAACAGCAATGAGCAGTTCTTC; CDR3: CASFGGWNSNEQFF; D: NA; J: TRBJ2-1; V: TRBV19; size: few
DNA: TGCAGTGCTAGAGATCTAACCCCTGAAGCTTTCTTT; CDR3: CSARDLTPEAFF; D: NA; J: TRBJ1-1; V: TRBV20-1; size: many
DNA: TGTGCCAGCAGCTTAGGCCCCACAGACACAGATACGCAGTATTTT; CDR3: CASSLGPTDTDTQYF; D: NA; J: TRBJ2-3; V: TRBV7-9; size: many
DNA: TGCAGTGCTAGAGTCTCGGACGGGCCTGAGGACGAGCAGTACTTC; CDR3: CSARVSDGPEDEQYF; D: NA; J: TRBJ2-7; V: TRBV20-1; size: many
DNA: TGTGCCAGCAGTCCACCGGGACCCTACGAGCAGTACTTC; CDR3: CASSPPGPYEQYF; D: NA; J: TRBJ2-7; V: TRBV7-9; size: many
DNA: TGCAGCGTGGGACTAGCGGCCTCGCAAACCTACAATGAGCAGTTCTTC; CDR3: CSVGLAASQTYNEQFF; D: TRBD2; J: TRBJ2-1; V: TRBV29-1; size: few
DNA: TGTGCCAGCAGCTTGGGCGGGGGTATCTCCTACAATGAGCAGTTCTTC; CDR3: CASSLGGGISYNEQFF; D: TRBD2; J: TRBJ2-1; V: TRBV11-2; size: few
DNA: TGTGCCACCAGCCAGGATCGCACAGATACGCAGTATTTT; CDR3: CATSQDRTDTQYF; D: NA; J: TRBJ2-3; V: TRBV24-1; size: many
DNA: TGCAGTGCTAGAGATAAAATCCTCGGGACAGGGCGTAATGAAAAACTGTTTTTT; CDR3: CSARDKILGTGRNEKLFF; D: TRBD1; J: TRBJ1-4; V: TRBV20-1; size: NA
DNA: TGTGCCAGCGGTTTGGGCGGGACAGTGTATAATTCACCCCTCCACTTT; CDR3: CASGLGGTVYNSPLHF; D: TRBD1; J: TRBJ1-6; V: TRBV12-3/TRBV12-4; size: many
DNA: TGCAGTGCTAGATCCCTAGATCCCTACGAGCAGTACTTC; CDR3: CSARSLDPYEQYF; D: NA; J: TRBJ2-7; V: TRBV20-1; size: many
DNA: TGCAGCGTTGAAGGGACGAACTCTGGAAACACCATATATTTT; CDR3: CSVEGTNSGNTIYF; D: NA; J: TRBJ1-3; V: TRBV29-1; size: many
DNA: TGTGCCAGCTCACCCTTTGGACTAGACGACAATGAGCAGTTCTTC; CDR3: CASSPFGLDDNEQFF; D: TRBD2; J: TRBJ2-1; V: TRBV18; size: NA
DNA: TGTGCCAGCAGCATCGCGGGAGCCTACGAGCAGTACTTC; CDR3: CASSIAGAYEQYF; D: TRBD2; J: TRBJ2-7; V: TRBV4-2; size: many
DNA: TGTGCCAGCAAGGGTGGGAACGAGCAGTACTTC; CDR3: CASKGGNEQYF; D: NA; J: TRBJ2-7; V: TRBV28; size: NA
DNA: TGTGCCAGCAGCCACAGAGAGAATGAGCAGTTCTTC; CDR3: CASSHRENEQFF; D: NA; J: TRBJ2-1; V: TRBV3-1; size: NA
DNA: TGCGCCAGCAGCCAACCCCGATCAGGGAACGAGCAGTACTTC; CDR3: CASSQPRSGNEQYF; D: NA; J: TRBJ2-7; V: TRBV4-1; size: few
DNA: TGTGCCACCAGCAGAGCCGCCGGGCAGCCCCAGCATTTT; CDR3: CATSRAAGQPQHF; D: NA; J: TRBJ1-5; V: TRBV15; size: few
DNA: TGCAGTATCGATGGGCGGACATCGAACACTGAAGCTTTCTTT; CDR3: CSIDGRTSNTEAFF; D: NA; J: TRBJ1-1; V: TRBV29-1; size: many
DNA: TGTGCCAGCAGCTTGGACCAGCAGGGATTGCTGTTTTTT; CDR3: CASSLDQQGLLFF; D: NA; J: TRBJ1-4; V: TRBV5-5; size: few
DNA: TGTGCCAGCAACACCGGCGGGACTCCCAACCATGACAATGAGCAGTTCTTC; CDR3: CASNTGGTPNHDNEQFF; D: NA; J: TRBJ2-1; V: TRBV21-1; size: many